This TCR beta chain comes out of a study of blood T cell repertoires in COVID-19. Study details: PBMCs, B-cell-depleted T cells, or T cells provided the cDNA or gDNA that made up the material.

Authors' data handling: Estimation of nucleated cell counts was performed using reference gene primer amplification. The data were produced by immunoSEQ multiplex PCR, yet TCRdb's version contains in-frame clones alone and is incomplete. The D gene and trimming were derived from the DNA, and the V and J assignments and clone size from that table. The table includes 200,000 to 250,000 clones, approximately 82% detected once. The CDR3 contains 13 residues. Germline CDR1 MDHEN, CDR2 SYDVKM. V trimming: 6 bases; J trimming: 5 bases; junction bases outside the gene matches: 6. This TCR was recovered from a woman of 80 years or more with active or convalescent COVID-19. The sample taken for sequencing was peripheral blood. The V call is TRBV28, the J call TRBJ2-5, with TRBD1 matching over 7 bases. Here the CDR3 DNA reads TGTGCCAGCAGGAGGGGGCATGGGGAGACCCAGTACTTC. Translating it yields CASRRGHGETQYF.